Shown below are 23 T cell receptor beta chains from a single sample sequenced in a study of blood T cell repertoires in COVID-19. The table came from immunoSEQ multiplex PCR; TCRdb's copy has only in-frame clones and leaves some out. The sample includes some 290,000 clones, roughly 86% of them seen just once. Sequencing was done on a sample of peripheral blood. All receptors come from a woman aged 25 to 39 with COVID-19, enrolled during active disease.

This chain's CDR3 is CASSLDFRTGFGGYTF. The CDR3, as DNA: TGTGCCAGCAGCTTAGATTTCAGGACAGGGTTCGGGGGCTACACCTTC. This sequence joins TRBV7-9 and TRBJ1-2, with TRBD1 matching 8 bases. The germline V gene encodes CDR1 SEHNR and CDR2 FQNEAQ (reference sequence). This CDR3 region has 16 residues. With 1 base clipped from V and 8 bases from J, the junction kept 12 bases outside the gene matches. Together with reference TRBV7-9 and TRBJ1-2, the CDR3 gives the full variable domain: DTGVSQNPRHKITKRGQNVTFRCDPISEHNRLYWYRQTLGQGPEFLTYFQNEAQLEKSRLLSDRFSAERPKGSFSTLEIQRTEQGDSAMYLCASSLDFRTGFGGYTFGSGTRLTVV.

The V and J genes are TRBV6-6 and TRBJ2-1, with a weak D call TRBD1 (6 bases). Per germline, CDR1 MNHNY and CDR2 SVGAGI (reference sequence). V lost 1 base to trimming and J lost 12 bases, with 10 bases between them. CDR3 size: 12 residues. Written as DNA, the CDR3 is TGTGCCAGCAGTTACTATCAGGGGAGGCAGTTCTTC. This codes for CASSYYQGRQFF.

This clone was recorded once. The rearrangement joins TRBV5-1 to TRBJ2-7; tentatively, D is TRBD1 (6 bases). With 1 base removed from V and 1 base from J, the gap between germline ends came to 12 bases. CDR1 and CDR2 from the germline V gene are SGHRS and YFSETQ. CDR3 size: 15 residues. CDR3 in amino acids: CASSLRTEFSYEQYF. CDR3 DNA sequence: TGCGCCAGCAGCTTGAGGACAGAATTTTCCTACGAGCAGTACTTC.

V usage is TRBV5-6 and J usage is TRBJ2-3, with D perhaps matching TRBD1 (5 bases). Germline values: CDR1 SGHDT, CDR2 YYEEEE. Between the trimmed V and J ends, which lost 0 bases and 2 bases, there was a span of 13 bases. The CDR3 is 16 amino acids. CDR3 sequence reads: CASSLGSTGPTDTQYF. Written as DNA, the CDR3 is TGTGCCAGCAGCTTGGGGAGTACAGGACCCACAGATACGCAGTATTTT.

The chain is built from TRBV3-1 (or the pseudogene TRBV3-2) and TRBJ1-4, with 10 bases matching TRBD1. Germline assignment: CDR1 LGHDT and CDR2 YNNKEL (reference sequence). The CDR3 runs to 14 residues. V was clipped by 1 base and J by 16 bases; unmatched bases: 9. CDR3 sequence (DNA): TGTGCCAGCAGCCAAGGCCGGGGGACAGGGGCGAGGTTTTTT. Encoded protein: CASSQGRGTGARFF.

The chain couples TRBV7-9 to TRBJ1-3; tentatively, D is TRBD1 (6 bases). V dropped 4 bases and J dropped 0 bases, with 10 bases sitting between them. Germline CDR1 is SEHNR and CDR2 is FQNEAQ (reference sequence). The CDR3 has 15 residues. The CDR3 DNA reads TGTGCCAGCAGCTCAGGGGACCCCTCTGGAAACACCATATATTTT. Its protein is CASSSGDPSGNTIYF. Using reference TRBV7-9 and TRBJ1-3 for the parts outside the CDR3, the full variable domain is DTGVSQNPRHKITKRGQNVTFRCDPISEHNRLYWYRQTLGQGPEFLTYFQNEAQLEKSRLLSDRFSAERPKGSFSTLEIQRTEQGDSAMYLCASSSGDPSGNTIYFGEGSWLTVV.

The V gene is TRBV5-1, the J gene TRBJ2-1, with TRBD2 identical over 15 bases. CDR3 length: 18 amino acids. Unmatched junction bases numbered 15, after V lost 5 bases and J lost 9 bases. Germline assignment: CDR1 SGHRS and CDR2 YFSETQ. The CDR3 DNA reads as TGCGCCAGCAGGACTCGGACTAGCGGGGGGGTTCGGTTCTTTGAGCAGTTCTTC. Protein: CASRTRTSGGVRFFEQFF.

The V gene is TRBV28, the J gene TRBJ2-2, with a weak D call TRBD1 (6 bases). The CDR3 loop spans 17 amino acids. V was trimmed by 8 bases and J by 4 bases, leaving 23 bases between them. Germline lookup yields CDR1 MDHEN and CDR2 SYDVKM. The CDR3 sequence is CASVGRRGSFGTGELFF. CDR3 coding DNA: TGTGCCAGCGTAGGGAGAAGGGGGTCGTTCGGCACCGGGGAGCTGTTTTTT.

With respect to this clone: This same CDR3 is encoded by further DNA sequences in the sample. The chain employs TRBV28 and TRBJ2-1; no definite D call. The V end was cut by 3 bases, the J end by 4 bases, with 4 bases between. This CDR3 is built from 12 residues. Germline V gene data show CDR1 as MDHEN and CDR2 as SYDVKM. The CDR3 reads CASSLRYNEQFF. CDR3 coding DNA: TGTGCCAGCAGTTTGCGGTACAATGAGCAGTTCTTC. The full variable domain, completed using reference TRBV28 and TRBJ2-1, is DVKVTQSSRYLVKRTGEKVFLECVQDMDHENMFWYRQDPGLGLRLIYFSYDVKMKEKGDIPEGYSVSREKKERFSLILESASTNQTSMYLCASSLRYNEQFFGPGTRLTVL.

The chain links TRBV5-4 to TRBJ2-5; D may be TRBD2 (7 bases). The germline gives CDR1 SGHNT, CDR2 YYREEE (reference sequence). V was cut by 5 bases and J by 2 bases, with 16 bases left in between. This CDR3 spans 15 amino acids. The CDR3 sequence: CASRRTGGPQETQYF. The CDR3 DNA sequence: TGTGCCAGCAGAAGGACGGGGGGCCCACAAGAGACCCAGTACTTC.

The rearrangement links TRBV10-1 to TRBJ1-1, with 8 bases fitting TRBD1. Germline CDR1 WNHNN, CDR2 SYGVQD (reference sequence). This CDR3 spans 13 amino acids. J lost 2 bases, V lost 9 bases, and 5 bases had no gene match. CDR3 bases: TGCGCCAGAGACAGGGGAGGTAACACTGAAGCTTTCTTT. It codes for CARDRGGNTEAFF.

The rearrangement uses TRBV19 and TRBJ2-7; a possible D gene is TRBD2 (5 bases). The CDR3 sequence is 14 residues long. Germline loops: CDR1 LNHDA, CDR2 SQIVND (reference sequence). V lost 7 bases and J lost 6, with 19 bases in between. The chain's CDR3 is CASNRGTVDFEQYF. The DNA of the CDR3 is TGTGCCAGTAATCGGGGTACAGTAGACTTCGAGCAGTACTTC.

J is TRBJ2-5 and V is TRBV7-7, with D possibly TRBD2 on 6 matching bases. V lost 2 bases to trimming and J lost 2 bases, with 9 bases between them. CDR3 size: 14 residues. CDR1 SSHAT and CDR2 FNYEAQ come from the germline V gene (reference sequence). This CDR3 reads CASSLLGLQETQYF. The CDR3 DNA sequence: TGTGCCAGCAGCTTATTGGGACTTCAAGAGACCCAGTACTTC.

This clone came up once. The chain's CDR3 is CASSFRGAWSGYTF. As DNA, the CDR3 is TGTGCCAGCAGCTTCAGGGGCGCTTGGTCTGGCTACACCTTC. The gene calls are TRBV5-6 and TRBJ1-2; a possible D gene is TRBD1 (6 bases). CDR1 and CDR2 from the germline V gene are SGHDT and YYEEEE. The CDR3 sequence is 14 residues long. The V and J ends lost 2 bases and 7 bases respectively, with 15 bases between them. Looking up the rest from reference TRBV5-6 and TRBJ1-2 gives the full variable domain: DAGVTQSPTHLIKTRGQQVTLRCSPKSGHDTVSWYQQALGQGPQFIFQYYEEEERQRGNFPDRFSGHQFPNYSSELNVNALLLGDSALYLCASSFRGAWSGYTFGSGTRLTVV.

This rearrangement joins TRBV6-6 to TRBJ1-3, with D unclear. The CDR3 is 15 residues long. Between the trimmed V and J ends, which lost 5 bases and 2 bases, there was a span of 13 bases. From germline, CDR1 is MNHNY and CDR2 SVGAGI (reference sequence). CDR3 sequence: CASSPSSATGNTIYF. The DNA of the CDR3 is TGTGCCAGCAGTCCCTCATCCGCTACTGGAAACACCATATATTTT.

The gene calls are TRBV2 and TRBJ2-4; TRBD1 is a possible D gene (6 bases). V gave up 6 bases and J gave up 2 bases, with 20 bases separating them. The CDR3 extends over 17 amino acids. The germline V gene has CDR1 SNHLY and CDR2 FYNNEI. The chain's CDR3 is CASSATGRSKTKNIQYF. The CDR3 region has the DNA TGTGCCAGCAGCGCCACAGGGCGCTCGAAGACCAAAAACATTCAGTACTTC. Complete variable domain (other parts from reference TRBV2 and TRBJ2-4): EPEVTQTPSHQVTQMGQEVILRCVPISNHLYFYWYRQILGQKVEFLVSFYNNEISEKSEIFDDQFSVERPDGSNFTLKIRSTKLEDSAMYFCASSATGRSKTKNIQYFGAGTRLSVL.

CDR3 sequence reads: CASSLVYSVLDVLTF. The CDR3 DNA reads as TGTGCCAGCAGCTTAGTATATTCGGTTCTAGATGTCCTGACTTTC. The chain uses TRBV7-9 and TRBJ2-6; D is unresolved. V lost 1 base and J 13 bases, leaving 17 bases between the germline ends. Per the germline V gene, CDR1 is SEHNR and CDR2 is FQNEAQ (reference sequence). The CDR3 has 15 residues.

The rearrangement links TRBV5-1 to TRBJ1-4; TRBD1 agrees at 7 bases. Unmatched junction bases numbered 11, after V lost 8 bases and J lost 7 bases. There are 14 residues in the CDR3. In germline, CDR1 is SGHRS, CDR2 YFSETQ. DNA of the CDR3: TGCGCCAGGACCAACAGGGGCAGTACTGAAAAACTGTTTTTT. Protein: CARTNRGSTEKLFF.

The chain employs TRBV5-1 and TRBJ1-3; D not certain. The CDR3 has 15 amino acids. The germline V gene has CDR1 SGHRS and CDR2 YFSETQ. V was trimmed by 5 bases and J by 0 bases, leaving 12 bases between them. The CDR3 is CASSMSASSGNTIYF. In DNA, the CDR3 is TGCGCCAGCAGTATGTCAGCGAGCTCTGGAAACACCATATATTTT.

The chain employs TRBV12-5 and TRBJ1-2, with TRBD1 identical over 9 bases. This CDR3 has 17 residues. Losses at the gene ends were 2 bases for V and 2 bases for J; bases not matched to a gene: 9. The germline gives CDR1 LGHNT, CDR2 FRNRAP. The CDR3 loop reads CASGLILGQGLNYGYTF. CDR3 DNA: TGTGCTAGTGGTTTGATTCTGGGACAGGGATTGAACTATGGCTACACCTTC.

With regard to this clone: This sample includes further DNA sequences coding for the same CDR3. The chain recombines TRBV5-5 with TRBJ1-2; D is unresolved. The CDR3 has 13 residues. The germline V and J ends were trimmed by 10 bases and 0 bases, with 13 bases remaining between them. From germline, CDR1 is SGHKS and CDR2 YYEKEE (reference sequence). CDR3 amino acids: CAGAPDPNYGYTF. CDR3 nucleotides: TGTGCCGGAGCACCAGACCCTAACTATGGCTACACCTTC.

Comment on this clone: The sample holds other DNA sequences that translate to the same CDR3. V and J are TRBV5-4 and TRBJ1-2, with 8 positions matching TRBD1. Per germline, CDR1 SGHNT and CDR2 YYREEE (reference sequence). V lost 1 base, J lost 2 bases, and 1 base stayed unmatched. CDR3 length: 14 amino acids. The CDR3 bases are TGTGCCAGCAGCTTGACAGGGGGAAACTATGGCTACACCTTC. Residues: CASSLTGGNYGYTF.

V usage is TRBV7-9 and J usage is TRBJ1-2, with 11 bases aligning to TRBD1. The V gene end was trimmed by 4 bases and the J gene end by 8 bases; junction bases not matched to a gene: 9. Germline-derived CDR1 and CDR2 are SEHNR and FQNEAQ (reference sequence). This CDR3 spans 15 amino acids. The CDR3, as DNA: TGTGCCAGCAGCTCGGGACAGGGGGTTTCAATCGGCTACACCTTC. It yields the protein CASSSGQGVSIGYTF.